Detailed here is one T cell receptor (beta chain). TCRdb keeps only in-frame clones here, not all; method: immunoSEQ multiplex PCR. The sample carries 12,000 or so clones, 94% recorded once. The CDR3 is 15 residues long. V gave up 1 base and J gave up 8 bases, with 18 bases separating them. CDR1 and CDR2 from the germline V gene are SGHRS and YFSETQ. The data originate from a study of technical replicates of blood from several donors. The sample taken for sequencing was PBMCs. The TCR originated in a human donor in good health. This rearrangement joins TRBV5-1 to TRBJ1-2; maybe TRBD1 (5 bases). The CDR3 sequence is CASSLRAGREGGYTF. CDR3 coding DNA: TGCGCCAGCAGCTTGCGGGCAGGGAGGGAAGGAGGCTACACCTTC.